This T cell receptor (beta chain) was retrieved from a study of blood T cell repertoires in COVID-19. Overall study context: COVID-19 samples from acute and convalescent phases originated in the United States, Italy and Spain.

Per germline, CDR1 MRHNA and CDR2 SNTAGT. The CDR3 is 14 residues long. Germline trimming cut 3 bases from V and 5 bases from J; bases unmatched to any gene: 3. Profiling relied on immunoSEQ multiplex PCR, and the TCRdb table lists in-frame clones only, not all of them. The sample carries roughly 200,000 clones, 70% to 90% recorded once. The sequence derives from a woman older than 75 with acute or convalescent COVID-19. Sequenced input: peripheral blood. V usage is TRBV6-4 and J usage is TRBJ2-3, with 9 nucleotides matching TRBD2. The CDR3 loop is CASSEQLAGDTQYF. The CDR3 bases are TGTGCCAGCAGTGAACAACTAGCGGGAGATACGCAGTATTTT.